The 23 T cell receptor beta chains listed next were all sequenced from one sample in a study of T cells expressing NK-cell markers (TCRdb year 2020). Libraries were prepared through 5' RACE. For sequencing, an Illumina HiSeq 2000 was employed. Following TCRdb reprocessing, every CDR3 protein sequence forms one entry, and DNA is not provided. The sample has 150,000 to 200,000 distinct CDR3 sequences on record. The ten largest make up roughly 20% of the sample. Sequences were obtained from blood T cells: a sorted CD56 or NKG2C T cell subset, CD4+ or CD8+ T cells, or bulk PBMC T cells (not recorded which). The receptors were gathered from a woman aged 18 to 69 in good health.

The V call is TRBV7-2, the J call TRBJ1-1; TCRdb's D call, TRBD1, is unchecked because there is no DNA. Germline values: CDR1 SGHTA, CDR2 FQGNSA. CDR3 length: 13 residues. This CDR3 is CASSVDRGTEAFF. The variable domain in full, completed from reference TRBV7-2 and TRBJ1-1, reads GAGVSQSPSNKVTEKGKDVELRCDPISGHTALYWYRQSLGQGLEFLIYFQGNSAPDKSGLPSDRFSAERTGGSVSTLTIQRTQQEDSAVYLCASSVDRGTEAFFGQGTRLTVV.

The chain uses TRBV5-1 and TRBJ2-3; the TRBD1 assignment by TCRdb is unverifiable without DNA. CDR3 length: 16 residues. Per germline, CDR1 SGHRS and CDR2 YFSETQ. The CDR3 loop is CASSLYGGSTTDTQYF. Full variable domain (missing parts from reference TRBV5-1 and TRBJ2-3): KAGVTQTPRYLIKTRGQQVTLSCSPISGHRSVSWYQQTPGQGLQFLFEYFSETQRNKGNFPGRFSGRQFSNSRSEMNVSTLELGDSALYLCASSLYGGSTTDTQYFGPGTRLTVL.

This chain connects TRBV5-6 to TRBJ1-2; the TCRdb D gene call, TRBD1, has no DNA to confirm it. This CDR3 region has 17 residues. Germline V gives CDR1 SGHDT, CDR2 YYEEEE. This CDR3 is CASSFAQGLGVNYGYTF.

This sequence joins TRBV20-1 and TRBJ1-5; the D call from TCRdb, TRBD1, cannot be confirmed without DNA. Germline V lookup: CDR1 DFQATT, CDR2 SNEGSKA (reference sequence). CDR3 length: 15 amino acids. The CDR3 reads CSARGARQGPAPQHF.

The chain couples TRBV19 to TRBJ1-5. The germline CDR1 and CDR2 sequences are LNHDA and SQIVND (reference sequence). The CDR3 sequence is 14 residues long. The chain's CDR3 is CASSHEYSNQPQHF.

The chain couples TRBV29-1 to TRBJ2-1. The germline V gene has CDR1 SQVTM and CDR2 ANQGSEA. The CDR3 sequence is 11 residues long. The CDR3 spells CSVDVYNEQFF.

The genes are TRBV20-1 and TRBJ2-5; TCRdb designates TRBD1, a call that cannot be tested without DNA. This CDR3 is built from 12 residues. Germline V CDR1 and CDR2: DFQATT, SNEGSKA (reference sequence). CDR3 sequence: CSSTGRTETQYF.

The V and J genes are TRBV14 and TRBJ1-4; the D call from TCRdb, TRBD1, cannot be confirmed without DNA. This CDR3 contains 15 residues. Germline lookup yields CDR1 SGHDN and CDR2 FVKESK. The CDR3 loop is CASSQGRFINEKLFF. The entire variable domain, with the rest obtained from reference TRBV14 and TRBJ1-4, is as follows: EAGVTQFPSHSVIEKGQTVTLRCDPISGHDNLYWYRRVMGKEIKFLLHFVKESKQDESGMPNNRFLAERTGGTYSTLKVQPAELEDSGVYFCASSQGRFINEKLFFGSGTQLSVL.

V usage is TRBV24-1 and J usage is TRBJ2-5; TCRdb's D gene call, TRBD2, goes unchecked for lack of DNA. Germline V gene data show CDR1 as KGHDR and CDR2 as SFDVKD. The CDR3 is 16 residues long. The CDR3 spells CATSDLGVAGQETQYF.

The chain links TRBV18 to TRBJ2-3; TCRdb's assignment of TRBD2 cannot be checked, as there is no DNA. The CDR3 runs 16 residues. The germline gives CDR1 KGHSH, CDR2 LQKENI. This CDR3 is CASSPPTGTQTDTQYF.

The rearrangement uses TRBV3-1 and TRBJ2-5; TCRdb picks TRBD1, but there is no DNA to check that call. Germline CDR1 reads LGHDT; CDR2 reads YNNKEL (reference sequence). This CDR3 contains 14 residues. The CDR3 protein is CASSQGSGRETQYF.

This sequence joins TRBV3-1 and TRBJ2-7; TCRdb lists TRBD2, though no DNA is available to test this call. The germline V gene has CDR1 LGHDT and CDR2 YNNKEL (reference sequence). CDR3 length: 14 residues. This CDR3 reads CASSSRSGGYEQYF.

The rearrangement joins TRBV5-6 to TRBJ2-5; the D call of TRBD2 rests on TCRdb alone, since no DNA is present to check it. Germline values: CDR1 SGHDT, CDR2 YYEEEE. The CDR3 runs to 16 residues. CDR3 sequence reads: CASSLGGAGGGETQYF.

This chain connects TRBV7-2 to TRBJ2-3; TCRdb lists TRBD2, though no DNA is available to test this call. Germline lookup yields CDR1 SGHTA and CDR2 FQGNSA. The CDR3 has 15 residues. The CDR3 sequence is CASSLGVGAGDTQYF.

The CDR3 here is CATSRGINVLTF. The chain employs TRBV15 and TRBJ2-6. Germline V lookup: CDR1 LNHNV, CDR2 YYDKDF (reference sequence). This CDR3 is built from 12 residues.

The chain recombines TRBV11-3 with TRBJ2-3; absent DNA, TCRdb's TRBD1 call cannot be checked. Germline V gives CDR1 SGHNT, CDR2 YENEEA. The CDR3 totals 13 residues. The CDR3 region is CASRRGREDTQYF.

CDR3 residues: CASSFVTGNTEAFF. The chain has TRBV7-2 and TRBJ1-1. This CDR3 region has 14 residues. The germline V gene has CDR1 SGHTA and CDR2 FQGNSA.

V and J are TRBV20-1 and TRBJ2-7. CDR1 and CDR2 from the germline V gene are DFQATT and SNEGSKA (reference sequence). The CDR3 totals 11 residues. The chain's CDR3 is CSASRDYEQYF.

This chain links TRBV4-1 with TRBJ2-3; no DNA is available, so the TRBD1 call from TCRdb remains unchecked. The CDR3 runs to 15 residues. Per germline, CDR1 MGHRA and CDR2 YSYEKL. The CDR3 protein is CASSRDSSSTDTQYF.

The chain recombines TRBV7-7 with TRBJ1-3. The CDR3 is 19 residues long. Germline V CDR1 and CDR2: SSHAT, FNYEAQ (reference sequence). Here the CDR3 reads CASSPLLGTRGGSGNTIYF.

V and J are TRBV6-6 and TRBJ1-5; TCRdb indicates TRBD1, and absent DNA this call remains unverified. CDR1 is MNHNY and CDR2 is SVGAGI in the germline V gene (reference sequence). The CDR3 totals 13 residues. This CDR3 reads CASSRQGGQPQHF.

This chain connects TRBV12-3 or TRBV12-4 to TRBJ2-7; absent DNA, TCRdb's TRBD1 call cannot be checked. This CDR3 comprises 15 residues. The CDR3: CASRLTGGRAYEQYF.

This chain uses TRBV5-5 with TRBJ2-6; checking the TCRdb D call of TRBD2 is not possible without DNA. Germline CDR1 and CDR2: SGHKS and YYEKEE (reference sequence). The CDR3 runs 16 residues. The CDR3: CASSLEDYSGANVLTF.